One sample yielded the 14 T cell receptor beta chains listed below, sequenced in a study of human T cells and chemical hapten exposure. TCRdb itself ran the RACE reads through MiXCR, one entry per CDR3 protein. In the table there are tens of thousands of distinct CDR3 sequences, about 9.4% of which are singletons. Time point described: pre-sensitization, week 0. The treatment is: therapeutic diphenylcyclopropenone sensitization with weekly scalp DPC. The specimen was whole blood, collected in connection with sensitization to the hapten diphenylcyclopropenone (DPC). These receptors were collected from a woman aged 40 to 50 with alopecia areata. Some clones in this sample may be carry-over from other donors' samples.

There are many counts of this clonotype. The chain carries TRBV13 and TRBJ2-4; D not resolved. Between the trimmed V and J ends, which lost 2 bases and 4 bases, there was a span of 12 bases. Germline CDR1 reads PRHDT; CDR2 reads FYEKMQ (reference sequence). The CDR3 is made up of 15 amino acids. The CDR3 nucleotides are TGTGCCAGCAGCTTATCCGGCGGTTTAAAAAACATTCAGTACTTC. It encodes CASSLSGGLKNIQYF. Variable domain in full (rest from reference TRBV13 and TRBJ2-4): AAGVIQSPRHLIKEKRETATLKCYPIPRHDTVYWYQQGPGQDPQFLISFYEKMQSDKGSIPDRFSAQQFSDYHSELNMSSLELGDSALYFCASSLSGGLKNIQYFGAGTRLSVL.

This clonotype was counted ten times or more. This rearrangement joins TRBV7-6 to TRBJ2-2; maybe TRBD1 (6 bases). Germline V gene data show CDR1 as SGHVS and CDR2 as FNYEAQ. The CDR3 runs 17 residues. Trimming removed 5 bases from V and 0 bases from J, with 16 bases in between. The CDR3 coding sequence is TGTGCCAGCAGCCTTACCGGACAGCAGTCGAACACCGGGGAGCTGTTTTTT. Translating it yields CASSLTGQQSNTGELFF.

This clonotype has a count of ten or more. V usage is TRBV11-2 and J usage is TRBJ2-2, with D maybe TRBD2 (6 bases). Germline V gene lookup returns CDR1 SGHAT and CDR2 FQNNGV. This CDR3 contains 16 residues. Trimming took 5 bases from V and 4 from J, leaving 17 bases between them. Written as DNA, the CDR3 is TGTGCCAGCAGCATACCGGGACTCAGAGGCACCGGGGAGCTGTTTTTT. Protein: CASSIPGLRGTGELFF.

This clonotype was recorded many times. DNA for the CDR3: TGTGCCAGCAGTGACTCGACTAGCGGGTACACCGGGGAGCTGTTTTTT. It specifies CASSDSTSGYTGELFF. J is TRBJ2-2 and V is TRBV6-4; 10 bases line up with TRBD2. V lost 0 bases, J lost 3 bases, and 1 base stayed unmatched. CDR1 and CDR2 from the germline V gene are MRHNA and SNTAGT. The CDR3 is 16 residues long.

The J gene is TRBJ1-1, the V gene TRBV4-2; D is unresolved. Trimming took 1 base from V and 6 from J, leaving 6 bases between them. In germline, CDR1 is LGHNA, CDR2 YNFKEQ. The CDR3 runs 12 residues. For the CDR3, the DNA is TGTGCCAGCAGCCAAGGAATCTCTGAAGCTTTCTTT. Its translation: CASSQGISEAFF.

The chain combines TRBV19 with TRBJ1-5, with D unclear. The V and J ends lost 4 bases and 7 bases respectively, with 11 bases between them. The length of the CDR3 is 13 residues. Germline CDR1 and CDR2: LNHDA and SQIVND (reference sequence). In nucleotides, the CDR3 is TGTGCCAGTAGTAGTAAAGGGCGCCAGCCCCAGCATTTT. The encoded protein is CASSSKGRQPQHF.

This clonotype was seen more than once but under ten times. The chain recombines TRBV19 with TRBJ2-7; D is ambiguous. The germline gives CDR1 LNHDA, CDR2 SQIVND (reference sequence). V lost 8 bases and J lost 3, with 11 bases in between. CDR3 size: 12 residues. CDR3 nucleotides: TGTGCCAGTTCCGGTCCACACTACGAGCAGTACTTC. Amino acid sequence: CASSGPHYEQYF. Combining the CDR3 with reference TRBV19 and TRBJ2-7 gives the whole variable domain DGGITQSPKYLFRKEGQNVTLSCEQNLNHDAMYWYRQDPGQGLRLIYYSQIVNDFQKGDIAEGYSVSREKKESFPLTVTSAQKNPTAFYLCASSGPHYEQYFGPGTRLTVT.

This clonotype was counted at least ten times. The chain combines TRBV6-2 or TRBV6-3 with TRBJ1-5; 8 positions agree with TRBD1. This CDR3 is built from 15 residues. V lost 2 bases and J lost 6; bases outside the gene matches: 6. The germline gives CDR1 MNHEY, CDR2 SVGEGT. The CDR3 here is CASSYVAGGRQPQHF. The CDR3 nucleotides are TGTGCCAGCAGTTACGTGGCAGGGGGCCGTCAGCCCCAGCATTTT.

In this sample, this clonotype turned up a few times. The genes are TRBV4-3 and TRBJ2-6; the match to TRBD2 covers 9 bases. The CDR3 runs 18 residues. The germline V gene has CDR1 LGHNA and CDR2 YSLEER. Trimming cost V 7 bases and J 1 base; bases outside gene matches: 11. Here the CDR3 reads CASTKWTSVTSGANVLTF. The CDR3 nucleotides are TGCGCCAGCACCAAATGGACTAGCGTCACTTCTGGGGCCAACGTCCTGACTTTC.

This clonotype has at least ten counts. The chain links TRBV7-3 to TRBJ2-2; D unresolved. CDR3 length equals 16 residues. CDR1 is SGHTA, CDR2 FQGTGA, per germline. V lost 4 bases and J 0 bases, leaving 12 bases between the germline ends. The CDR3 spells CASSSDSLANTGELFF. The CDR3 bases are TGTGCCAGCAGCTCAGACTCGCTGGCGAACACCGGGGAGCTGTTTTTT.

This clonotype came up many times. This chain joins TRBV18 and TRBJ1-6; a possible D gene is TRBD1 (5 bases). Between the trimmed V and J ends, which lost 4 bases and 8 bases, there was a span of 9 bases. Germline-derived CDR1 and CDR2 are KGHSH and LQKENI. The CDR3 covers 13 residues. Written as DNA, the CDR3 is TGTGCCAGCTCACAGGGGTGGGATTCACCCCTCCACTTT. This translates into CASSQGWDSPLHF.

In this sample, this clonotype turned up a few times. This chain joins TRBV4-2 and TRBJ2-3; 10 bases line up with TRBD2. The CDR3 loop spans 22 amino acids. V shed 4 bases and J 1 base; nucleotides not matched to a gene: 23. Germline loops: CDR1 LGHNA, CDR2 YNFKEQ. Here the CDR3 reads CASSRKISNLLERGGGTDTQYF. The CDR3 coding sequence is TGTGCCAGCAGCCGCAAGATATCCAACCTCCTTGAGCGGGGGGGCGGCACAGATACGCAGTATTTT.

This chain connects TRBV4-1 to TRBJ2-7; D is perhaps TRBD2 (5 bases). This CDR3 region has 16 residues. V lost 2 bases, J lost 1 base, and 15 bases lay in between. Germline CDR1 MGHRA, CDR2 YSYEKL. DNA of the CDR3: TGCGCCAGCAGCCAATCTCCGACGGGGTTTTCCTACGAGCAGTACTTC. Translating it yields CASSQSPTGFSYEQYF.

In this sample, this clonotype turned up many times. The rearrangement links TRBV14 to TRBJ2-5, with 7 positions matching TRBD2. V gave up 0 bases and J gave up 5 bases; unmatched junction bases: 6. The CDR3 loop spans 15 amino acids. Germline V gene lookup returns CDR1 SGHDN and CDR2 FVKESK. CDR3 DNA: TGTGCCAGCAGCCAAGAACTGGGAGGGTTCGAGACCCAGTACTTC. It translates to CASSQELGGFETQYF.